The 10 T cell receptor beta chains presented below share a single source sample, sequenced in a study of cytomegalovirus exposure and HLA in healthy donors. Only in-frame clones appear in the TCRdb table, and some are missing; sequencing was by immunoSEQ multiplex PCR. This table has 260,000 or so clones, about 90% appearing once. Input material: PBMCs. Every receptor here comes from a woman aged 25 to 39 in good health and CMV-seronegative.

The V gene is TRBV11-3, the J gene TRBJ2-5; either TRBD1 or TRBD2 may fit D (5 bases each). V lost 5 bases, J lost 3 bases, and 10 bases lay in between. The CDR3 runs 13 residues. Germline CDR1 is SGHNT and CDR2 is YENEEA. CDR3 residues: CASSPGTEETQYF. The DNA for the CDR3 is TGTGCCAGCAGCCCGGGGACGGAAGAGACCCAGTACTTC.

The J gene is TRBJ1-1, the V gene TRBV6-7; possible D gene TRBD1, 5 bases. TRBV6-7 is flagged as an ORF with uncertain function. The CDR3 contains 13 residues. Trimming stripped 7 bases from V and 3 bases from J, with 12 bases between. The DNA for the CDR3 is TGTGCCAGCAACGGGGGGAAGGACACTGAAGCTTTCTTT. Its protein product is CASNGGKDTEAFF.

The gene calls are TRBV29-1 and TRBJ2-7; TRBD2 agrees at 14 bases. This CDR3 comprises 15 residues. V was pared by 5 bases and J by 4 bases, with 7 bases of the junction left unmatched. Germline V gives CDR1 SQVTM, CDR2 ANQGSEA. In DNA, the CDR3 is TGCAGCGTTAAAGGGACTAGCGGGGGATTATACGAGCAGTACTTC. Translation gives CSVKGTSGGLYEQYF.

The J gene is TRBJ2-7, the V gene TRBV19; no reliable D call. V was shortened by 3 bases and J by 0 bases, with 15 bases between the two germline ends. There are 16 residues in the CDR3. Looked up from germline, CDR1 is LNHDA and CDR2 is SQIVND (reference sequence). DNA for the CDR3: TGTGCCAGTAGTATTAAGTTCCGACAAAGCTCCTACGAGCAGTACTTC. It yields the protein CASSIKFRQSSYEQYF.

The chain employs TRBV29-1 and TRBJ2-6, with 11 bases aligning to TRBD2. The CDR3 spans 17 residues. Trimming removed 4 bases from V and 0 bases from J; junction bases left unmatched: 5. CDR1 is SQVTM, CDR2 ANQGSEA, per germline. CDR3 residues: CSVVLAGELSGANVLTF. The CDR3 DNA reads TGCAGCGTTGTACTAGCGGGAGAGCTCTCTGGGGCCAACGTCCTGACTTTC.

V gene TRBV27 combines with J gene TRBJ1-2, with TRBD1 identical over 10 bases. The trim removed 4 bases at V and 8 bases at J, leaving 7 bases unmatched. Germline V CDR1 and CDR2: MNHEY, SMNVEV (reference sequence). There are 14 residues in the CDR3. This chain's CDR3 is CASSSDRGRRGYTF. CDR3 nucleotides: TGTGCCAGCAGTTCCGACAGGGGGCGGCGGGGCTACACCTTC.

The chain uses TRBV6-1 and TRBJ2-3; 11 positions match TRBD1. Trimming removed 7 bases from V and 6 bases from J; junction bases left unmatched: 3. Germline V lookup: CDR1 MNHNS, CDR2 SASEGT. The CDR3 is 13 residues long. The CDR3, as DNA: TGTGCCAGCAAGGACAGGGGGCGGGATACGCAGTATTTT. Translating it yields CASKDRGRDTQYF.

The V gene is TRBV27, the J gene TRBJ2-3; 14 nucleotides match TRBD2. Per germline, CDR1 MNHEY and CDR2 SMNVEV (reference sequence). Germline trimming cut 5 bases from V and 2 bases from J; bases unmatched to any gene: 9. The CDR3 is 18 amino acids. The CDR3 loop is CASSTRLAGGRDTDTQYF. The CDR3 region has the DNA TGTGCCAGCAGTACCCGACTAGCGGGAGGGCGTGACACAGATACGCAGTATTTT.

CDR3 in amino acids: CASSQEGFSGGAYEQYF. CDR3 in DNA: TGTGCCAGCAGCCAAGAGGGGTTTAGCGGGGGGGCCTACGAGCAGTACTTC. The chain combines TRBV4-2 with TRBJ2-7, with 11 bases lining up with TRBD2. CDR1 and CDR2 (germline): LGHNA, YNFKEQ. After removal of 0 bases from V and 2 bases from J, the junction contained 6 bases not matched to a gene. This CDR3 is built from 17 residues.

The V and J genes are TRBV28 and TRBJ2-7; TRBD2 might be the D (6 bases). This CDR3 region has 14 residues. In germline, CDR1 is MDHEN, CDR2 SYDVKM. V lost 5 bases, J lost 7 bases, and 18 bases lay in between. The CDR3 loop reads CASSIPGLWEEQYF. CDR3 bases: TGTGCCAGCAGTATACCGGGACTCTGGGAGGAGCAGTACTTC.